One sample yielded the 26 T cell receptor beta chains listed below, sequenced in a study of blood T cell repertoires in COVID-19. Assay used: immunoSEQ multiplex PCR; TCRdb lists only in-frame clones, some missing. The data hold some 48,000 clones, with more than 75% observed a single time. The sequencing sample was made of peripheral blood. These receptors were taken from a human donor with acute or convalescent COVID-19. The donor label of this sample is uncertain.

This chain joins TRBV7-2 and TRBJ2-2, with TRBD1 identical over 9 bases. V shed 5 bases, J shed 1 base, and the junction held 5 bases outside the gene matches. CDR1 and CDR2 (germline): SGHTA, FQGNSA. The CDR3 spans 16 residues. The CDR3 loop reads CASSLQGARNTGELFF. The CDR3, as DNA: TGTGCCAGCAGCCTACAGGGGGCGCGGAACACCGGGGAGCTGTTTTTT.

The chain carries TRBV6-5 and TRBJ1-2; D is undetermined. There are 12 residues in the CDR3. V lost 6 bases, J lost 7 bases, and 12 bases lay in between. Germline V lookup: CDR1 MNHEY, CDR2 SVGAGI. The CDR3 protein is CASSPEFGGYTF. The CDR3 DNA reads TGTGCCAGCAGCCCAGAATTTGGTGGCTACACCTTC.

V and J are TRBV6-1 and TRBJ1-5; unclear D gene. Germline CDR1 is MNHNS and CDR2 is SASEGT. The V and J ends lost 3 bases and 2 bases respectively, with 11 bases between them. This CDR3 has 15 residues. CDR3 sequence: CASSDGLPGNQPQHF. The CDR3 DNA sequence: TGTGCCAGCAGTGATGGACTCCCCGGCAATCAGCCCCAGCATTTT.

The chain recombines TRBV30 with TRBJ2-2; possible D gene TRBD1, 6 bases. Trimming left V 3 bases short and J 0 bases short, with 14 bases between. The CDR3 is 16 residues long. Germline CDR1 is GTSNPN and CDR2 is SVGIG (reference sequence). The CDR3 region is CAWSRLQGANTGELFF. The CDR3 coding sequence is TGTGCCTGGAGCCGATTACAGGGAGCGAACACCGGGGAGCTGTTTTTT.

The chain carries TRBV7-9 and TRBJ2-5, with D possibly matching TRBD1 (5 bases). CDR3 size: 13 residues. Trimming shortened V by 7 bases and J by 2 bases, and 11 bases separated the two germline ends. Germline CDR1 and CDR2: SEHNR and FQNEAQ (reference sequence). The chain's CDR3 is CASTSTAQETQYF. The DNA of the CDR3 is TGTGCCAGCACCTCGACAGCTCAAGAGACCCAGTACTTC. Using reference TRBV7-9 and TRBJ2-5 for the parts outside the CDR3, the full variable domain is DTGVSQNPRHKITKRGQNVTFRCDPISEHNRLYWYRQTLGQGPEFLTYFQNEAQLEKSRLLSDRFSAERPKGSFSTLEIQRTEQGDSAMYLCASTSTAQETQYFGPGTRLLVL.

This chain links TRBV6-4 with TRBJ1-1, with 10 bases that match TRBD1. J was trimmed by 5 bases and V by 7 bases; bases with no gene match: 16. There are 17 residues in the CDR3. In germline, CDR1 is MRHNA, CDR2 SNTAGT. The CDR3 reads CASIVPGQGTKGTEAFF. The DNA of the CDR3 is TGTGCCAGCATCGTTCCGGGACAGGGGACGAAGGGGACTGAAGCTTTCTTT.

V is TRBV5-8 and J is TRBJ1-5, with a possible D match to TRBD1 (5 bases). CDR3 size: 15 residues. The V end was cut by 7 bases, the J end by 0 bases, with 14 bases between. Germline V CDR1 and CDR2: SGHTS, YDEGEE. The CDR3 sequence: CASRSGTNSNQPQHF. The CDR3 DNA follows: TGTGCCAGCCGTTCCGGGACTAATAGCAATCAGCCCCAGCATTTT.

V is TRBV5-1 and J is TRBJ2-5, with D perhaps TRBD1 (6 bases). The CDR3 length is 16 residues. Trimming left V 2 bases short and J 4 bases short, with 18 bases between. Germline lookup yields CDR1 SGHRS and CDR2 YFSETQ. CDR3 sequence: CASSLYPGAGGETQYF. DNA for the CDR3: TGCGCCAGCAGCTTATATCCAGGGGCTGGGGGAGAGACCCAGTACTTC.

The chain joins TRBV6-5 to TRBJ2-2, with TRBD2 matching over 8 bases. J lost 4 bases, V lost 6 bases, and 4 bases had no gene match. The CDR3 is 14 residues long. CDR1 is MNHEY and CDR2 is SVGAGI in the germline V gene. In DNA, the CDR3 is TGTGCCAGCAGATTCGGGACTAGCACCGGGGAGCTGTTTTTT. It specifies CASRFGTSTGELFF.

The V and J genes are TRBV6-5 and TRBJ1-6; D gene ambiguous. CDR3 length equals 11 residues. Germline V CDR1 and CDR2: MNHEY, SVGAGI. The V and J ends lost 6 bases and 6 bases respectively, with 3 bases between them. The CDR3 region is CASSSNSPLHF. The CDR3 DNA follows: TGTGCCAGCAGCTCTAATTCACCCCTCCACTTT.

This clone was picked up one time. The rearrangement uses TRBV6-2 or TRBV6-3 and TRBJ2-2; TRBD1 might be the D (6 bases). The CDR3 loop spans 17 amino acids. V was cut by 6 bases and J by 3 bases, with 20 bases left in between. CDR1 and CDR2 from the germline V gene are MNHEY and SVGEGT. The CDR3 region has the DNA TGTGCCAGCAGCCCCCTGGCAGGGGCGACGGACACCGGGGAGCTGTTTTTT. Translating gives CASSPLAGATDTGELFF.

CDR3 in DNA: TGTGCCAGCAGGGGGGGGGACAGGTCTAACTATGGCTACACCTTC. Protein sequence: CASRGGDRSNYGYTF. The V call is TRBV28, the J call TRBJ1-2; 8 bases align to TRBD1. Trimming at V came to 6 bases and at J to 0 bases, leaving 6 bases not matched to a gene. The length of the CDR3 is 15 residues. CDR1 and CDR2 from the germline V gene are MDHEN and SYDVKM.

This chain joins TRBV27 and TRBJ2-3; maybe TRBD2 (5 bases). Germline V gene lookup returns CDR1 MNHEY and CDR2 SMNVEV (reference sequence). V lost 9 bases and J 0 bases, leaving 10 bases between the germline ends. The CDR3 is 13 amino acids. The CDR3: CASGSGSTDTQYF. The CDR3 coding sequence is TGTGCCAGTGGATCGGGAAGCACAGATACGCAGTATTTT.

This rearrangement joins TRBV24-1 to TRBJ2-3, with D maybe TRBD2 (5 bases). Trimming took off 6 bases at V and 0 bases at J, with 6 bases between the two ends. This CDR3 has 13 residues. Germline V lookup: CDR1 KGHDR, CDR2 SFDVKD. CDR3 nucleotide sequence: TGTGCCACCAGTCGGGGAAGCACAGATACGCAGTATTTT. This codes for CATSRGSTDTQYF.

This chain uses TRBV19 with TRBJ2-5; D perhaps matches TRBD1 (6 bases). The CDR3 runs to 14 residues. Germline CDR1 LNHDA, CDR2 SQIVND (reference sequence). Trimming took off 4 bases at V and 3 bases at J, with 12 bases between the two ends. The CDR3 DNA sequence: TGTGCCAGTAGTAATATCGCAGGGGAAGAGACCCAGTACTTC. This codes for CASSNIAGEETQYF.

The chain uses TRBV10-3 and TRBJ1-1; D perhaps matches TRBD1 (5 bases). CDR3 length: 13 residues. Looked up from germline, CDR1 is ENHRY and CDR2 is SYGVKD. V was trimmed by 4 bases and J by 1 base, leaving 7 bases between them. DNA of the CDR3: TGTGCCATCAGTGTGGGGCAGAACACTGAAGCTTTCTTT. Protein: CAISVGQNTEAFF.

The genes are TRBV5-1 and TRBJ2-1, with 13 positions matching TRBD2. The CDR3 is made up of 18 amino acids. V trimming: 0 bases; J trimming: 6 bases; junction bases outside the gene matches: 9. CDR1 and CDR2 (germline): SGHRS, YFSETQ. CDR3 nucleotides: TGCGCCAGCAGCTTGGTCCCCCCGACTAGCGGGGGGCCCAATGAGCAGTTCTTC. Translating gives CASSLVPPTSGGPNEQFF. The full variable domain, in which reference TRBV5-1 and TRBJ2-1 provide the parts outside the CDR3, is KAGVTQTPRYLIKTRGQQVTLSCSPISGHRSVSWYQQTPGQGLQFLFEYFSETQRNKGNFPGRFSGRQFSNSRSEMNVSTLELGDSALYLCASSLVPPTSGGPNEQFFGPGTRLTVL.

J is TRBJ2-7 and V is TRBV19; TRBD2 matches at 15 bases. Germline V CDR1 and CDR2: LNHDA, SQIVND (reference sequence). The CDR3 extends over 19 amino acids. The V gene end was trimmed by 4 bases and the J gene end by 2 bases; junction bases not matched to a gene: 12. CDR3 coding DNA: TGTGCCAGTAGTACTCGTCCCGGGACTAGCGGGGGGCCACCCTACGAGCAGTACTTC. It encodes CASSTRPGTSGGPPYEQYF.

This rearrangement joins TRBV3-1 (or the pseudogene TRBV3-2) to TRBJ2-3; tentative D call: TRBD2 (6 bases). Per the germline V gene, CDR1 is LGHDT and CDR2 is YNNKEL (reference sequence). V lost 4 bases to trimming and J lost 3 bases, with 17 bases between them. The CDR3 contains 16 residues. The CDR3 DNA reads TGTGCCAGCAGCCCAAGGAGGAGGGCTGGGACAGATACGCAGTATTTT. Encoded protein: CASSPRRRAGTDTQYF.

This clone has just a few counts. The CDR3 sequence is CATSDGKGLSGGARSEQFF. CDR3 in DNA: TGTGCCACCAGTGATGGGAAGGGGCTAAGCGGGGGAGCCCGGAGTGAGCAGTTCTTC. The chain is built from TRBV24-1 and TRBJ2-1; 8 positions match TRBD2. V trimming: 3 bases; J trimming: 9 bases; junction bases outside the gene matches: 21. The CDR3 loop spans 19 amino acids. Germline values: CDR1 KGHDR, CDR2 SFDVKD.

The rearrangement uses TRBV16 and TRBJ2-7; D is perhaps TRBD1 (5 bases). Trimming left V 5 bases short and J 4 bases short, with 18 bases between. The CDR3 length is 15 residues. CDR1 is KGHSY and CDR2 is FQNENV in the germline V gene. CDR3 residues: CASSSDRPRGYEQYF. For the CDR3, the DNA is TGTGCCAGCAGCTCGGACCGCCCTAGGGGTTACGAGCAGTACTTC.

V is TRBV18 and J is TRBJ1-5; TRBD1 matches at 7 bases. There are 17 residues in the CDR3. Germline CDR1 is KGHSH and CDR2 is LQKENI. The ends lost 2 bases at V and 0 bases at J; junction bases unmatched: 7. CDR3 in DNA: TGTGCCAGCTCACCATCCGAAGGGACAGCTAGCAATCAGCCCCAGCATTTT. Amino acids: CASSPSEGTASNQPQHF.

V and J are TRBV6-4 and TRBJ1-2; the D gene is possibly TRBD1 (5 bases). The germline V and J ends were trimmed by 2 bases and 7 bases, with 14 bases remaining between them. Germline-derived CDR1 and CDR2 are MRHNA and SNTAGT. The CDR3 runs 14 residues. The CDR3 is CASSDPLGLLGYTF. In nucleotides, the CDR3 is TGTGCCAGCAGTGACCCCCTGGGACTCCTTGGCTACACCTTC.

V and J are TRBV11-1 and TRBJ2-1, with TRBD2 matching 9 bases. V lost 6 bases to trimming and J lost 4 bases; unmatched junction nucleotides: 7. Germline V gene data show CDR1 as SGHAT and CDR2 as FQDESV (reference sequence). The CDR3 length is 15 residues. The DNA for the CDR3 is TGTGCCAGCAGTCAGACTAGCGGCCCATACAATGAGCAGTTCTTC. It specifies CASSQTSGPYNEQFF.

CDR3 nucleotides: TGTGCCAGCAGTTTATCTTGGCGGGGGAGCCCGGATACGCAGTATTTT. Its protein product is CASSLSWRGSPDTQYF. The chain carries TRBV28 and TRBJ2-3; 7 nucleotides agree with TRBD2. Looked up from germline, CDR1 is MDHEN and CDR2 is SYDVKM. The length of the CDR3 is 16 residues. The J segment lost 6 bases and the V segment lost 1 base, leaving 10 bases of the junction unmatched.

The chain recombines TRBV7-9 with TRBJ1-6; 8 nucleotides line up with TRBD1. CDR1 is SEHNR and CDR2 is FQNEAQ in the germline V gene (reference sequence). The CDR3 totals 14 residues. Losses at the gene ends were 6 bases for V and 6 bases for J; bases not matched to a gene: 4. Here the CDR3 reads CASRSTGGNSPLHF. Here the CDR3 DNA reads TGTGCCAGCAGGTCCACAGGGGGTAATTCACCCCTCCACTTT.